What follows are 19 T cell receptor beta chains derived from one specimen sequenced in a study of OX40 agonist ivuxolimab in advanced cancers. Clones were read by immunoSEQ multiplex PCR, and TCRdb kept only the in-frame ones, dropping some. In the table there are around 23,000 clones, roughly 84% of which are singletons. The sequencing used CD4+ or CD8+ T cells sorted from blood, collected in a trial of the OX40 agonist ivuxolimab. The receptors were gathered from an adult with an advanced solid tumor such as melanoma, head and neck, liver or kidney cancer.

The chain employs TRBV28 and TRBJ1-1, with D perhaps TRBD1 (5 bases). The CDR3 spans 17 residues. Trimming took 6 bases from V and 1 from J, leaving 21 bases between them. Germline CDR1 reads MDHEN; CDR2 reads SYDVKM. The chain's CDR3 is CASSPLEGDPWNTEAFF. The DNA for the CDR3 is TGTGCCAGCAGCCCGCTCGAAGGGGACCCCTGGAACACTGAAGCTTTCTTT.

V usage is TRBV2 and J usage is TRBJ2-7, with D unresolved. The germline CDR1 and CDR2 sequences are SNHLY and FYNNEI. V shed 3 bases and J shed 4 bases, with 7 bases lying between them. The CDR3 covers 12 residues. The DNA of the CDR3 is TGTGCCAGCAGTGAGGGGTGGTACGAGCAGTACTTC. Its translation is CASSEGWYEQYF.

The gene calls are TRBV5-1 and TRBJ2-7; TRBD1 agrees at 8 bases. Germline loops: CDR1 SGHRS, CDR2 YFSETQ. J lost 6 bases, V lost 4 bases, and 9 bases had no gene match. CDR3 size: 14 residues. In DNA form, the CDR3 reads TGCGCCAGCAGCACCCGGGACAGGCCCGGCGAGCAGTACTTC. It is translated as CASSTRDRPGEQYF.

The gene calls are TRBV6-1 and TRBJ2-5; 10 positions match TRBD2. J was trimmed by 0 bases and V by 5 bases; bases with no gene match: 3. This CDR3 comprises 15 residues. The germline V gene encodes CDR1 MNHNS and CDR2 SASEGT. Here the CDR3 reads CASSRTSGDQETQYF. CDR3 in DNA: TGTGCCAGCAGTAGGACTAGCGGAGACCAAGAGACCCAGTACTTC.

The table lists this clone with a count of one. V gene TRBV6-6 combines with J gene TRBJ1-2; 8 bases are shared with TRBD1. The CDR3 loop spans 15 amino acids. V lost 5 bases and J lost 8; bases outside the gene matches: 13. Germline V CDR1 and CDR2: MNHNY, SVGAGI (reference sequence). CDR3 DNA: TGTGCCAGCAGTCCTCCTAGCCCAGGGGGCCGGGGCTACACCTTC. Encoded protein: CASSPPSPGGRGYTF.

The V call is TRBV29-1, the J call TRBJ2-2; D is possibly TRBD2 (5 bases). Germline-derived CDR1 and CDR2 are SQVTM and ANQGSEA. Trimming cost V 4 bases and J 5 bases, with 8 bases left between them. This CDR3 comprises 12 residues. The chain's CDR3 is CSVARGTGELFF. In DNA, the CDR3 is TGCAGCGTTGCCCGGGGTACCGGGGAGCTGTTTTTT.

The chain is built from TRBV15 and TRBJ1-1, with D possibly TRBD1 on 6 matching bases. CDR1 LNHNV and CDR2 YYDKDF come from the germline V gene (reference sequence). The CDR3 contains 17 residues. V shed 0 bases and J shed 0 bases, with 14 bases lying between them. DNA of the CDR3: TGTGCCACCAGCAGAGACCCTCCGGGGGGGCTGAACACTGAAGCTTTCTTT. It codes for CATSRDPPGGLNTEAFF.

This clone was seen a handful of times. The rearrangement uses TRBV27 and TRBJ1-5; no definite D call. Trimming shortened V by 3 bases and J by 5 bases, and 5 bases separated the two germline ends. Germline lookup yields CDR1 MNHEY and CDR2 SMNVEV (reference sequence). CDR3 length: 12 amino acids. CDR3: CASSFYDQPQHF. CDR3 DNA sequence: TGTGCCAGCAGTTTCTACGATCAGCCCCAGCATTTT.

This clone was seen more than once but under ten times. The chain recombines TRBV7-6 with TRBJ2-1, with D maybe TRBD1 (5 bases). This CDR3 spans 20 amino acids. Germline CDR1 reads SGHVS; CDR2 reads FNYEAQ. Trimming cost V 1 base and J 6 bases, with 28 bases left between them. As DNA, the CDR3 is TGTGCCAGCAGCTTAGTGGCCCCCTCCTACTCACAGATGGGGCTCAATGAGCAGTTCTTC. Encoded protein: CASSLVAPSYSQMGLNEQFF.

The rearrangement links TRBV28 to TRBJ1-2; D is ambiguous. There are 17 residues in the CDR3. V shed 4 bases and J shed 0 bases, with 18 bases lying between them. Germline V gene lookup returns CDR1 MDHEN and CDR2 SYDVKM. This CDR3 reads CASSSLRIGTANYGYTF. CDR3 nucleotides: TGTGCCAGCAGTTCCCTGAGGATCGGAACTGCTAACTATGGCTACACCTTC.

This clone was counted between two and nine times. The J gene is TRBJ1-2, the V gene TRBV19, with 8 bases aligning to TRBD1. The CDR3 consists of 14 residues. V lost 1 base and J lost 2; bases outside the gene matches: 0. From germline, CDR1 is LNHDA and CDR2 SQIVND (reference sequence). This CDR3 reads CASSIGTGNYGYTF. The CDR3, as DNA: TGTGCCAGTAGTATAGGGACAGGGAACTATGGCTACACCTTC.

This clone was seen only once. The rearrangement links TRBV19 to TRBJ2-1; TRBD2 matches at 13 bases. V dropped 3 bases and J dropped 8; count of bases not matched to a gene: 10. The CDR3 consists of 17 residues. The germline V gene encodes CDR1 LNHDA and CDR2 SQIVND (reference sequence). The CDR3 bases are TGTGCCAGTAGTATTGGAATGGGACTAGCGGGAAACGATGAGCAGTTCTTC. The encoded protein is CASSIGMGLAGNDEQFF.

The chain recombines TRBV19 with TRBJ1-1; the match to TRBD1 covers 7 bases. Trimming cost V 3 bases and J 0 bases; bases outside gene matches: 7. CDR1 and CDR2 from the germline V gene are LNHDA and SQIVND (reference sequence). CDR3 length: 16 residues. CDR3 sequence: CASSIGQDIMNTEAFF. CDR3 in DNA: TGTGCCAGTAGTATTGGACAGGACATCATGAACACTGAAGCTTTCTTT.

This clone has a handful of counts. At one of its ends the junction is not consistent with the germline gene, which may arise from a read error. This rearrangement joins TRBV2 to TRBJ1-2; maybe TRBD1 (5 bases). The CDR3 runs to 13 residues. Germline CDR1 is SNHLY and CDR2 is FYNNEI. The CDR3 region is CASSEAGRDSYTF. The DNA for the CDR3 is TGTGCCAGCAGCGAAGCAGGGAGAGACAGCTACACCTTC.

The chain couples TRBV5-1 to TRBJ1-2; 12 bases are shared with TRBD1. Looked up from germline, CDR1 is SGHRS and CDR2 is YFSETQ. Trimming took 4 bases from V and 3 from J; bases not matched to a gene: 7. The CDR3 contains 16 residues. The CDR3 sequence is CASSRGQGATDYGYTF. The CDR3 DNA reads TGCGCCAGCAGCAGGGGACAGGGGGCGACGGACTATGGCTACACCTTC.

This clone was detected only once. The gene calls are TRBV28 and TRBJ2-1; the D is unclear. Trimming took 7 bases from V and 5 from J, leaving 21 bases between them. Germline V CDR1 and CDR2: MDHEN, SYDVKM. The CDR3 loop spans 16 amino acids. The CDR3 loop reads CASIKRAFGWNNEQFF. CDR3 sequence (DNA): TGTGCCAGCATCAAAAGGGCCTTCGGGTGGAACAATGAGCAGTTCTTC. The complete variable domain, with remaining parts taken from reference TRBV28 and TRBJ2-1, reads DVKVTQSSRYLVKRTGEKVFLECVQDMDHENMFWYRQDPGLGLRLIYFSYDVKMKEKGDIPEGYSVSREKKERFSLILESASTNQTSMYLCASIKRAFGWNNEQFFGPGTRLTVL.

The V gene is TRBV2, the J gene TRBJ2-5; maybe TRBD1 (6 bases). Germline V gene sequence: CDR1 SNHLY, CDR2 FYNNEI. The CDR3 is made up of 12 amino acids. V was cut by 6 bases and J by 3 bases, with 8 bases left in between. CDR3 in amino acids: CASRGDKETQYF. Written as DNA, the CDR3 is TGTGCCAGCAGGGGGGACAAAGAGACCCAGTACTTC.

This clone was seen only a few times. The chain recombines TRBV6-5 with TRBJ2-1; D possibly corresponds to TRBD1 (6 bases). Trimming shortened V by 6 bases and J by 9 bases, and 15 bases separated the two germline ends. The CDR3 has 13 residues. Germline values: CDR1 MNHEY, CDR2 SVGAGI. DNA for the CDR3: TGTGCCAGCAGCCAACAGGGTGGCACTGAGCAGTTCTTC. It encodes CASSQQGGTEQFF.

V usage is TRBV27 and J usage is TRBJ2-1; the D gene could be TRBD1 or TRBD2 (6 bases each). The CDR3 consists of 15 residues. Between the trimmed V and J ends, which lost 6 bases and 9 bases, there was a span of 21 bases. The V gene's germline CDR1 is MNHEY and CDR2 SMNVEV (reference sequence). The CDR3 loop reads CASRSGGPALGEQFF. The DNA of the CDR3 is TGTGCCAGCAGGTCTGGGGGGCCAGCATTAGGTGAGCAGTTCTTC.